These T cell receptor beta chains were read from a single sample in a study of blood T cell repertoires in COVID-19. This table comes from immunoSEQ multiplex PCR, and its TCRdb copy is limited to in-frame clones, with some not included. The sample lists about 330,000 clones, roughly 85% occurring once. Material for sequencing was peripheral blood. The origin of the receptors is a human donor in a cohort sampled during active COVID-19. The CDR3 runs from the conserved cysteine through the conserved F or W. Each record gives: J gene, D gene, V gene, clone size, CDR3 DNA, CDR3 protein. D genes are given only for firm matches. The listing skips clone size in some rows; elsewhere it reads once, few, many or a size class.

TRBJ1-1 . TRBV11-2 . TGTGCCAGCAGCTTAATCGCAGGGAACACTGAAGCTTTCTTT CASSLIAGNTEAFF
TRBJ1-5 TRBD1 TRBV19 . TGTGCCAGTAGCCAGGGACAGGGGCGCAATCAGCCCCAGCATTTT CASSQGQGRNQPQHF
TRBJ1-1 . TRBV4-1 many TGCGCCAGCAGCCAAACCGGAGTGTTGGAAGCTTTCTTT CASSQTGVLEAFF
TRBJ2-4 . TRBV9 . TGTGCCAGCAGCGATGCAATCGGAGAGGGCAAAAACATTCAGTACTTC CASSDAIGEGKNIQYF
TRBJ1-2 . TRBV27 . TGTGCCAGCAGTTTGCGCGGGCTAGGGGGCTACACCTTC CASSLRGLGGYTF
TRBJ1-2 . TRBV6-5 . TGTGCCAGCACCCAGGTAGCGAGAGCCAACTATGGCTACACCTTC CASTQVARANYGYTF
TRBJ1-3 . TRBV6-1 . TGTGCCAGCAGTGAACAGGGATTTGGAAACACCATATATTTT CASSEQGFGNTIYF
TRBJ2-1 TRBD2 TRBV23-1 . TGCGCCAGCAGTCAAGACAGGACGGGACTAGCGGGGGGTAATGAGCAGTTCTTC CASSQDRTGLAGGNEQFF
TRBJ2-7 . TRBV14 . TGTGCCAGCAGCCACGGCGGAGTGGAGCAGTACTTC CASSHGGVEQYF
TRBJ2-7 TRBD1 TRBV3-1/TRBV3-2 . TGTGCCAGCAGCCAAGAGGGGACAGGGTTTTGGTCCTACGAGCAGTACTTC CASSQEGTGFWSYEQYF
TRBJ2-1 TRBD1 TRBV29-1 . TGCAGCGTTGACATGGACAGGGGCGCCCCCTCCTACAATGAGCAGTTCTTC CSVDMDRGAPSYNEQFF
TRBJ2-1 . TRBV6-5 . TGTGCCAGCAGTCTCGGGGCGGGGTACAATGAGCAGTTCTTC CASSLGAGYNEQFF
TRBJ1-5 . TRBV19 . TGTGCCAGTAGATACAGGGTGAATCAGCCCCAGCATTTT CASRYRVNQPQHF
TRBJ1-1 . TRBV6-1 . TGTGCCAGCAGTGAATTTCAGGGGCTAGGCACTGAAGCTTTCTTT CASSEFQGLGTEAFF